The 20 T cell receptor beta chains in this list originate from one sample, sequenced in a study of post-analysis software for immune sequencing data. Findings and limits, study-wide: A handful of TRBV segments were significantly more frequent in patients than in controls. TRBV5-6, TRBV5-1 and TRBV20-1 were among these segments.

Which antigens these TCRs recognize remains unknown. Unique molecular identifiers were present in the TCR beta cDNA libraries. TCRdb itself ran the PCR reads through MiXCR, one entry per CDR3 protein. This sample has about 400,000 distinct CDR3 sequences, with about a third found just once. Material for sequencing was blood. The receptors here all came from a girl aged 5-17 years with multiple sclerosis.

This clonotype has a handful of counts. The gene calls are TRBV3-1 and TRBJ1-1, with no clear D. Trimming stripped 1 base from V and 1 base from J, with 13 bases between. The V gene's germline CDR1 is LGHDT and CDR2 YNNKEL (reference sequence). The CDR3 is made up of 16 amino acids. The CDR3 sequence: CASSQGSLDTNTEAFF. The CDR3 DNA follows: TGTGCCAGCAGCCAAGGCAGCTTAGATACGAACACTGAAGCTTTCTTT.

In this sample, this clonotype turned up many times. The chain uses TRBV29-1 and TRBJ2-1; 14 bases agree with TRBD2. V lost 1 base and J lost 7; bases outside the gene matches: 9. The germline gives CDR1 SQVTM, CDR2 ANQGSEA. The CDR3 totals 17 residues. The CDR3 sequence is CSVEVGAGLAGVNEQFF. The DNA of the CDR3 is TGCAGCGTTGAAGTAGGGGCGGGACTAGCGGGGGTTAATGAGCAGTTCTTC.

The V gene is TRBV12-3 or TRBV12-4, the J gene TRBJ1-5; D ambiguous. The V end was cut by 8 bases, the J end by 2 bases, with 10 bases between. The CDR3 runs 13 residues. CDR3 nucleotide sequence: TGTGCCAGCCGTTCGGGAGGCAATCAGCCCCAGCATTTT. Residues: CASRSGGNQPQHF.

The chain employs TRBV10-3 and TRBJ2-7, with TRBD2 matching 8 bases. The CDR3 sequence is 14 residues long. J was trimmed by 0 bases and V by 6 bases; bases with no gene match: 4. From germline, CDR1 is ENHRY and CDR2 SYGVKD. DNA for the CDR3: TGTGCCATCAGCCCCGGGGGGGGCTCCTACGAGCAGTACTTC. It is translated as CAISPGGGSYEQYF.

This clonotype has a handful of counts. This sequence joins TRBV5-1 and TRBJ2-5, with 15 bases that match TRBD2. Trimming at V came to 4 bases and at J to 3 bases, leaving 10 bases not matched to a gene. This CDR3 has 18 amino acids. Germline V CDR1 and CDR2: SGHRS, YFSETQ. Here the CDR3 DNA reads TGCGCCAGCAGCCCGGGACTAGCGGGGGGACTAATTGAAGAGACCCAGTACTTC. It codes for CASSPGLAGGLIEETQYF. The full variable domain, with the rest looked up from reference TRBV5-1 and TRBJ2-5, is KAGVTQTPRYLIKTRGQQVTLSCSPISGHRSVSWYQQTPGQGLQFLFEYFSETQRNKGNFPGRFSGRQFSNSRSEMNVSTLELGDSALYLCASSPGLAGGLIEETQYFGPGTRLLVL.

The CDR3 coding sequence is TGTGCCAGCAGCTCGAGCGGGACTCCCTATACGCAGTATTTT. It yields the protein CASSSSGTPYTQYF. The V call is TRBV9, the J call TRBJ2-3, with 7 bases identical to TRBD2. CDR3 length: 14 amino acids. CDR1 is SGDLS, CDR2 YYNGEE, per germline. The V segment lost 4 bases and the J segment 7 bases; nucleotides outside the gene matches: 9.

The rearrangement joins TRBV4-1 to TRBJ1-5; D might be TRBD1 (6 bases). This CDR3 comprises 17 residues. The V gene's germline CDR1 is MGHRA and CDR2 YSYEKL. V was trimmed by 1 base and J by 0 bases, leaving 13 bases between them. Written as DNA, the CDR3 is TGCGCCAGCAGCCAAGGCCCCCGGGGGGCTAGCAATCAGCCCCAGCATTTT. As protein: CASSQGPRGASNQPQHF.

The genes are TRBV28 and TRBJ2-3, with no clear D. V shed 2 bases and J shed 2 bases, with 11 bases lying between them. Germline CDR1 and CDR2: MDHEN and SYDVKM. This CDR3 spans 15 amino acids. CDR3 in DNA: TGTGCCAGCAGTTTACCCCAGACTGTCACAGATACGCAGTATTTT. Amino acid sequence: CASSLPQTVTDTQYF.

Comment on this clonotype: This may stem from a read error, because a much larger clone lies one nucleotide away. The chain has TRBV5-1 and TRBJ2-7; TRBD1 matches 8 bases. Germline CDR1 SGHRS, CDR2 YFSETQ. The CDR3 totals 14 residues. Trimming removed 7 bases from V and 2 bases from J; junction bases left unmatched: 8. CDR3 loop: CASGSGQAPYEQYF. CDR3 DNA: TGCGCCAGCGGCTCGGGACAGGCCCCCTACGAGCAGTACTTC.

With respect to this clonotype: One end of the junction is discordant with germline, which a read error may explain. The chain combines TRBV5-4 with TRBJ2-6; a possible D gene is TRBD1 (6 bases). The CDR3 runs 17 residues. Germline V lookup: CDR1 SGHNT, CDR2 YYREEE (reference sequence). The CDR3 DNA is TGTGTCAGCAGCCCTGAATTGGGGGCCGGTGGGGCCAACGTCCTGACTTTC. Translating gives CVSSPELGAGGANVLTF.

This clonotype was observed a handful of times. The V call is TRBV28, the J call TRBJ2-3, with D possibly being TRBD1 (5 bases). Germline values: CDR1 MDHEN, CDR2 SYDVKM. The length of the CDR3 is 14 residues. V lost 1 base and J 4 bases, leaving 9 bases between the germline ends. Here the CDR3 reads CASSLLGRADTQYF. The CDR3 bases are TGTGCCAGCAGTTTATTGGGGCGCGCAGATACGCAGTATTTT.

The rearrangement links TRBV20-1 to TRBJ2-7; D is unresolved. The CDR3 covers 11 residues. Trimming left V 5 bases short and J 1 base short, with 6 bases between. Germline lookup yields CDR1 DFQATT and CDR2 SNEGSKA (reference sequence). CDR3 protein: CSAYRSYEQYF. In nucleotides, the CDR3 is TGCAGTGCTTACAGATCCTACGAGCAGTACTTC.

The chain uses TRBV28 and TRBJ2-4, with TRBD1 as a possible D gene (5 bases). The J call may be mistaken, given a closer DNA end match to TRBJ2-7. Germline V gene data show CDR1 as MDHEN and CDR2 as SYDVKM. CDR3 length: 15 residues. DNA for the CDR3: TGTGCCAGCAGGTTGACTGACAGTTTTTGCTACGAGCAGTACTTC. Translated: CASRLTDSFCYEQYF.

The chain links TRBV7-2 to TRBJ2-1; unclear D gene. The CDR3 contains 16 residues. Germline V gene sequence: CDR1 SGHTA, CDR2 FQGNSA. V lost 1 base, J lost 6 bases, and 16 bases lay in between. DNA of the CDR3: TGTGCCAGCAGCTTAGAGTTCGGTAGGGCAGGCAATGAGCAGTTCTTC. Amino acid sequence: CASSLEFGRAGNEQFF.

This clonotype was detected only once. This chain connects TRBV12-3 or TRBV12-4 to TRBJ1-1; 8 nucleotides agree with TRBD1. With 9 bases clipped from V and 1 base from J, the junction kept 10 bases outside the gene matches. The CDR3 consists of 15 residues. For the CDR3, the DNA is TGTGCCAGTTACAAAAGAGGACAGGGGAACACTGAAGCTTTCTTT. It specifies CASYKRGQGNTEAFF.

This clonotype has just a few counts. This sequence joins TRBV29-1 and TRBJ2-7; D gene unclear. V shed 4 bases and J shed 0 bases, with 4 bases lying between them. Germline V gene lookup returns CDR1 SQVTM and CDR2 ANQGSEA. The CDR3 is 11 amino acids. DNA for the CDR3: TGCAGCGTTGGAAGCTCCTACGAGCAGTACTTC. Its translation is CSVGSSYEQYF.

The chain employs TRBV7-3 and TRBJ2-7; D is uncertain. The CDR3 extends over 15 amino acids. Trimming removed 2 bases from V and 2 bases from J, with 13 bases in between. Germline V gives CDR1 SGHTA, CDR2 FQGTGA. DNA for the CDR3: TGTGCCAGCAGCTTAGGCGCAGGTGATACCTACGAGCAGTACTTC. Translation gives CASSLGAGDTYEQYF.

The chain recombines TRBV7-8 with TRBJ2-5; D unresolved. Trimming removed 6 bases at V and 4 bases at J, with 18 bases between. CDR1 is SGHVS, CDR2 FQNEAQ, per germline. CDR3 length equals 15 residues. CDR3 sequence reads: CASRSGWGLGETQYF. The CDR3 DNA reads as TGTGCCAGCAGGTCAGGCTGGGGTTTGGGAGAGACCCAGTACTTC.

This clonotype was seen a few times. The junction and the germline gene differ at one end; a read error may be behind it. The V and J genes are TRBV7-2 and TRBJ2-7; D might be TRBD2 (5 bases). Germline V gives CDR1 SGHTA, CDR2 FQGNSA. This CDR3 comprises 13 residues. Written as DNA, the CDR3 is TGTGCCGGCAGCAGCGGCAGAGTCTACGAGCAGTACTTC. Translating it yields CAGSSGRVYEQYF.

This chain uses TRBV27 with TRBJ1-2; D gene uncertain. Trimming cost V 5 bases and J 4 bases, with 20 bases left between them. Germline V gene data show CDR1 as MNHEY and CDR2 as SMNVEV (reference sequence). The CDR3 totals 16 residues. CDR3 sequence: CASSPTGIGSGYGYTF. DNA of the CDR3: TGTGCCAGCAGTCCCACCGGAATAGGGAGCGGCTATGGCTACACCTTC.